The 12 T cell receptor beta chains below were found in one sample sequenced in a study of blood T cell repertoires in COVID-19. Here immunoSEQ multiplex PCR was the method, and the copy in TCRdb shows in-frame clones only, minus some. The table records around 340,000 clones, less than 90% of them present only once. Material for sequencing was peripheral blood. The receptors come from a woman aged 60-75 years with COVID-19, enrolled during active disease.

The chain joins TRBV2 to TRBJ2-2, with 8 bases identical to TRBD2. Germline V gene data show CDR1 as SNHLY and CDR2 as FYNNEI. This CDR3 contains 18 residues. V lost 1 base, J lost 4 bases, and 11 bases stayed unmatched. CDR3 DNA: TGTGCCAGCAGTGAAGTGCCCCTCCGGCGGGGGGCCACCGGGGAGCTGTTTTTT. Protein product: CASSEVPLRRGATGELFF.

The chain uses TRBV27 and TRBJ1-1; perhaps TRBD1 as D (6 bases). Germline CDR1 is MNHEY and CDR2 is SMNVEV (reference sequence). The germline V and J ends were trimmed by 7 bases and 6 bases, with 12 bases remaining between them. The CDR3 length is 12 residues. The CDR3, as DNA: TGTGCCAGCATAGCACAGGGCGCTGAAGCTTTCTTT. Amino acid sequence: CASIAQGAEAFF.

This clone was counted a few times. The rearrangement joins TRBV30 to TRBJ1-1, with D maybe TRBD1 (6 bases). The germline gives CDR1 GTSNPN, CDR2 SVGIG (reference sequence). V lost 4 bases, J lost 4 bases, and 13 bases lay in between. The CDR3 loop spans 13 amino acids. The CDR3 is CAWKTGRGTEAFF. CDR3 bases: TGTGCCTGGAAGACAGGAAGGGGCACTGAAGCTTTCTTT.

In this sample, this clone turned up a few times. V usage is TRBV30 and J usage is TRBJ2-1; 8 bases match TRBD2. Germline CDR1 reads GTSNPN; CDR2 reads SVGIG (reference sequence). This CDR3 has 15 amino acids. Unmatched junction bases numbered 11, after V lost 7 bases and J lost 3 bases. CDR3 residues: CASHQAGAYYNEQFF. The CDR3 DNA reads as TGTGCCTCCCACCAAGCGGGGGCCTACTACAATGAGCAGTTCTTC.

This chain connects TRBV6-1 to TRBJ1-5; no firm D call. Germline V gene data show CDR1 as MNHNS and CDR2 as SASEGT. The V gene lost 4 bases and the J gene lost 0 bases, with 13 bases spanning the gap. The CDR3 length is 16 residues. The CDR3 is CASSVVPTYSNQPQHF. DNA for the CDR3: TGTGCCAGCAGTGTTGTGCCAACTTATAGCAATCAGCCCCAGCATTTT.

CDR3 in DNA: TGTGCCACCAGCAGAAGGACAGTCGGAAATCAGCCCCAGCATTTT. Protein product: CATSRRTVGNQPQHF. The V and J genes are TRBV15 and TRBJ1-5, with D possibly matching TRBD1 (6 bases). The length of the CDR3 is 15 residues. Trimming removed 2 bases from V and 4 bases from J, with 12 bases in between. CDR1 and CDR2 from the germline V gene are LNHNV and YYDKDF (reference sequence).

The chain uses TRBV5-1 and TRBJ1-2, with TRBD1 identical over 11 bases. This CDR3 has 16 amino acids. The germline CDR1 and CDR2 sequences are SGHRS and YFSETQ. The V and J ends lost 0 bases and 7 bases, in that order; junction bases with no gene match: 8. CDR3 DNA sequence: TGCGCCAGCAGCTTGGACTCCGGGACAGGGGGGGCTGGCTACACCTTC. Its protein is CASSLDSGTGGAGYTF.

The chain couples TRBV10-3 to TRBJ2-5; TRBD2 might be the D (5 bases). CDR1 is ENHRY, CDR2 SYGVKD, per germline. Trimming took off 4 bases at V and 5 bases at J, with 14 bases between the two ends. This CDR3 is 14 amino acids long. The CDR3 nucleotides are TGTGCCATCAGTGGTTCGCTAGCTATGGAGACCCAGTACTTC. This sequence encodes CAISGSLAMETQYF.

The V gene is TRBV5-1, the J gene TRBJ2-1, with TRBD2 matching 12 bases. This CDR3 region has 18 residues. The V and J ends lost 6 bases and 5 bases, in that order; junction bases with no gene match: 15. The germline V gene has CDR1 SGHRS and CDR2 YFSETQ. This chain's CDR3 is CASTPSLSLAGGHNEQFF. The CDR3 nucleotides read TGCGCCAGCACCCCCAGCCTAAGCCTAGCGGGGGGGCACAATGAGCAGTTCTTC. Combining the CDR3 with reference TRBV5-1 and TRBJ2-1 gives the whole variable domain KAGVTQTPRYLIKTRGQQVTLSCSPISGHRSVSWYQQTPGQGLQFLFEYFSETQRNKGNFPGRFSGRQFSNSRSEMNVSTLELGDSALYLCASTPSLSLAGGHNEQFFGPGTRLTVL.

The CDR3 nucleotides read TGTGCCAGCTCACCACCGGGACAGACGGGTGAAAAACTGTTTTTT. This codes for CASSPPGQTGEKLFF. The chain uses TRBV18 and TRBJ1-4, with 7 bases fitting TRBD1. The CDR3 runs 15 residues. Germline lookup yields CDR1 KGHSH and CDR2 LQKENI. After removal of 0 bases from V and 7 bases from J, the junction contained 5 bases not matched to a gene.

This chain links TRBV6-2 or TRBV6-3 with TRBJ2-5, with D uncertain. This CDR3 has 15 residues. Germline V gene sequence: CDR1 MNHEY, CDR2 SVGEGT. The V and J ends lost 5 bases and 1 base respectively, with 14 bases between them. This CDR3 is CASSQTTTSQETQYF. The CDR3 bases are TGTGCCAGCAGTCAAACTACCACTTCCCAAGAGACCCAGTACTTC.

The chain recombines TRBV6-5 with TRBJ2-1, with TRBD2 matching 14 bases. Germline lookup yields CDR1 MNHEY and CDR2 SVGAGI. The CDR3 covers 16 residues. V gave up 3 bases and J gave up 10 bases; unmatched junction bases: 8. CDR3: CASSYMTSGGAREQFF. CDR3 nucleotides: TGTGCCAGCAGTTATATGACTAGCGGGGGGGCAAGGGAGCAGTTCTTC.